This T cell receptor (beta chain) came from a study of patients and donors after allogeneic stem cell transplantation. The CDR3 runs to 12 residues. The germline CDR1 and CDR2 sequences are SGHVS and FNYEAQ. The V end lost 7 bases, the J end lost 2 bases, and 8 bases lay between the germline ends. TCRdb ran MiXCR on the RT-PCR reads and lists one entry per CDR3 protein. Here the sample spans 900,000 to 1,000,000 distinct CDR3 sequences, roughly 17% being singletons. This clonotype was recorded many times. The sequence came from a human donor who was either an allogeneic HSCT recipient or a stem cell or donor lymphocyte infusion donor (not recorded which). It is not recorded whose cells these are; they may come from a transplant donor. Sequenced material: blood, either unsorted or a sorted T cell fraction (not recorded which). The V gene is TRBV7-6, the J gene TRBJ1-1, with a possible D match to TRBD1 (6 bases). The CDR3 region is CASKTGNTEAFF. CDR3 DNA sequence: TGTGCCAGCAAGACAGGAAACACTGAAGCTTTCTTT.